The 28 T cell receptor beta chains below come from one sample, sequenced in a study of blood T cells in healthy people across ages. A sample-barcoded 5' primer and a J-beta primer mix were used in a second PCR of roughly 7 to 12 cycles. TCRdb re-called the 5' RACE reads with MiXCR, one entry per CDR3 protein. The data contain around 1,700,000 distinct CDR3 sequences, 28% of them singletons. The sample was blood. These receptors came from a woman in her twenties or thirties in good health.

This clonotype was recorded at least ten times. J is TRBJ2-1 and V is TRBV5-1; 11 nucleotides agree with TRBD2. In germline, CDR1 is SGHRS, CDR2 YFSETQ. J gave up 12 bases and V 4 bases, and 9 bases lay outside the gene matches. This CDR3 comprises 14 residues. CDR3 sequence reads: CASSLGTSGLGQFF. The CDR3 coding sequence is TGCGCCAGCAGCCTAGGGACTAGCGGTTTAGGGCAGTTCTTC.

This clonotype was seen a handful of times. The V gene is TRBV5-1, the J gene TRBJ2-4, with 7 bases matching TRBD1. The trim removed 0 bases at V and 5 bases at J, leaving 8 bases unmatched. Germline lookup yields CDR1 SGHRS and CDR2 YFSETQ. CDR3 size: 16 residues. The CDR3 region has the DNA TGCGCCAGCAGCTTGGGGAGCAGGGGGTTGGAAAACATTCAGTACTTC. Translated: CASSLGSRGLENIQYF.

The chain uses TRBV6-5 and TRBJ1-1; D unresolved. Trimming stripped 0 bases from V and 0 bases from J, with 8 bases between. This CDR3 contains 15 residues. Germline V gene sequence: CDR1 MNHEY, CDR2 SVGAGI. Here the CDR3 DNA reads TGTGCCAGCAGTTACTCCCGGACGGTGAACACTGAAGCTTTCTTT. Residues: CASSYSRTVNTEAFF.

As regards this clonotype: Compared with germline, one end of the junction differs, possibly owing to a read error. CDR3 sequence (DNA): TGTGCCAGCAGTCCCATTGGTGCTGGAGATACGCTGTATTTT. Translating gives CASSPIGAGDTLYF. The rearrangement uses TRBV6-1 and TRBJ2-3; D is unclear. The CDR3 consists of 14 residues. Germline V gene lookup returns CDR1 MNHNS and CDR2 SASEGT.

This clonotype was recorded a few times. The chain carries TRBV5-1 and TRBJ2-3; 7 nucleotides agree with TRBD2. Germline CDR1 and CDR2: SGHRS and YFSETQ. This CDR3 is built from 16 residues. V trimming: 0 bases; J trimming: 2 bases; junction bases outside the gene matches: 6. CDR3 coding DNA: TGCGCCAGCAGCTTGGGTACCGGGACTAACACAGATACGCAGTATTTT. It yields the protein CASSLGTGTNTDTQYF. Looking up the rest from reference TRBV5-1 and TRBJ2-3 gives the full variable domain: KAGVTQTPRYLIKTRGQQVTLSCSPISGHRSVSWYQQTPGQGLQFLFEYFSETQRNKGNFPGRFSGRQFSNSRSEMNVSTLELGDSALYLCASSLGTGTNTDTQYFGPGTRLTVL.

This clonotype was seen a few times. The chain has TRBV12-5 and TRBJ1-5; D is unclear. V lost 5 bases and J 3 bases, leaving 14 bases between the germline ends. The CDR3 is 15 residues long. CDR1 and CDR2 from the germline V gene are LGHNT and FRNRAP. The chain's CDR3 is CASGRGSMLNQPQHF. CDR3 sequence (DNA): TGTGCTAGTGGTCGCGGGTCCATGCTCAATCAGCCCCAGCATTTT.

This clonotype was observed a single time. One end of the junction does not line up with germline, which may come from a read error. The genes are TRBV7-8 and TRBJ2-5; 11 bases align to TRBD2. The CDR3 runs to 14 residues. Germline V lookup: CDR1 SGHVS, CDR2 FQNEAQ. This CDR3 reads CASNLAGGPGEQYF. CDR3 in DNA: TGTGCCAGCAACTTAGCGGGAGGGCCGGGGGAGCAGTACTTC.

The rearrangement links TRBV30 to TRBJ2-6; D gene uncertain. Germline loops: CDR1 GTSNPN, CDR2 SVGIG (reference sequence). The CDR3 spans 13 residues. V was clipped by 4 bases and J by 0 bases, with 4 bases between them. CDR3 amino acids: CAWKGSGANVLTF. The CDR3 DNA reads TGTGCCTGGAAGGGCTCTGGGGCCAACGTCCTGACTTTC.

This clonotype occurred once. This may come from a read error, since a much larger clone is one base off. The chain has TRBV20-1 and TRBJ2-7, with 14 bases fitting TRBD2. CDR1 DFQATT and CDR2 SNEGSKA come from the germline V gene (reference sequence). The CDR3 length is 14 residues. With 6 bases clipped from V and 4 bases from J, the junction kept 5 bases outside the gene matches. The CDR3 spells CSAPGLAGAYEQYF. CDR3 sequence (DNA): TGCAGTGCCCCGGGACTAGCGGGAGCATACGAGCAGTACTTC.

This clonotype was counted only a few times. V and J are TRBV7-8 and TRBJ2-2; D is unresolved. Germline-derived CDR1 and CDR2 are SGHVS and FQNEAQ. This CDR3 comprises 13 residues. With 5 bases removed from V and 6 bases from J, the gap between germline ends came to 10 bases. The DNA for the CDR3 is TGTGCCAGCAGCCGATCAAGGGCCGGGGAGCTGTTTTTT. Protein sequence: CASSRSRAGELFF.

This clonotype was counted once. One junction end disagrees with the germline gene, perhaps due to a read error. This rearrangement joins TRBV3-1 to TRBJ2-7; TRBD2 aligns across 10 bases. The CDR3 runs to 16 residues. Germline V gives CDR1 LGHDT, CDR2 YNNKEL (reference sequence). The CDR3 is CDSSRRTSGFYNEQYF. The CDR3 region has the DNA TGTGACAGCAGCCGCCGGACTAGCGGCTTCTACAATGAGCAGTACTTC.

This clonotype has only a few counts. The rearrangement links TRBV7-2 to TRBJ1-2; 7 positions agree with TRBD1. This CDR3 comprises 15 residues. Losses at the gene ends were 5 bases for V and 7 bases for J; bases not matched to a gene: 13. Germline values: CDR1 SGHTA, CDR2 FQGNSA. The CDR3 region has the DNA TGTGCCAGCAGCACGTATCAGGGGGGAACTCTTGGCTACACCTTC. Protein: CASSTYQGGTLGYTF.

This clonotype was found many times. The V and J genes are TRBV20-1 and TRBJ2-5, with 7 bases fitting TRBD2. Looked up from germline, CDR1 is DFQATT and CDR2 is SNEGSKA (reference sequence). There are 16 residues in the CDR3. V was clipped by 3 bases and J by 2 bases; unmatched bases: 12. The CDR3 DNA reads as TGCAGTGCTAGGAGGCGGGCTAGCGGAGCGCAAGAGACCCAGTACTTC. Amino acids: CSARRRASGAQETQYF.

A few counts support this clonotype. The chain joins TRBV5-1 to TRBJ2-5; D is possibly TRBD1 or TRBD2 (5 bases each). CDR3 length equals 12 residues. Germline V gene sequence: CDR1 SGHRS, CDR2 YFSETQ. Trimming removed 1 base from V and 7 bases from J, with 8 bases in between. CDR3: CASSLNGGTQYF. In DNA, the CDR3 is TGCGCCAGCAGCTTGAATGGGGGGACCCAGTACTTC.

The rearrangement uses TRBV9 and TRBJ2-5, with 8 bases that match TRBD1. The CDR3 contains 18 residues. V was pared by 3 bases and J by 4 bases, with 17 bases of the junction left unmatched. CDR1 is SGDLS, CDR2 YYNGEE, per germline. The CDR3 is CASSGGGPDRGYRETQYF. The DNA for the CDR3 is TGTGCCAGCAGCGGCGGCGGACCAGACAGGGGCTACAGAGAGACCCAGTACTTC.

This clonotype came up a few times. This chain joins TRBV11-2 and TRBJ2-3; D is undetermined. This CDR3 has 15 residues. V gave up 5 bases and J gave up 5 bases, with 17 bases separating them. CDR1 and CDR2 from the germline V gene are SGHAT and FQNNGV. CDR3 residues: CASSARAGFEDTQYF. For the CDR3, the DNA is TGTGCCAGCAGCGCCCGGGCCGGTTTTGAAGATACGCAGTATTTT.

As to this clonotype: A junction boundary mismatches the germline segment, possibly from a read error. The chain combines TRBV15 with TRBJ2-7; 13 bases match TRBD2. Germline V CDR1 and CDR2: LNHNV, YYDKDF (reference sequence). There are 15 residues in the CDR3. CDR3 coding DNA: TGTACCACCAGCAGAGGACTAGCGGGAGACTCCGAGCAGTACTTC. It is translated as CTTSRGLAGDSEQYF. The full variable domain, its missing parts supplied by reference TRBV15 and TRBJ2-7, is DAMVIQNPRYQVTQFGKPVTLSCSQTLNHNVMYWYQQKSSQAPKLLFHYYDKDFNNEADTPDNFQSRRPNTSFCFLDIRSPGLGDTAMYLCTTSRGLAGDSEQYFGPGTRLTVT.

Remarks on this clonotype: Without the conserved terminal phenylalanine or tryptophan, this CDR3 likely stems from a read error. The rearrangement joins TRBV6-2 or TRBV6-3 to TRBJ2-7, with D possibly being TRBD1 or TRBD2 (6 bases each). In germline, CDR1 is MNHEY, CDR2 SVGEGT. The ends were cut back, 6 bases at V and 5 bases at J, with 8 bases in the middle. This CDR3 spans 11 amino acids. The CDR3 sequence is CASRRGDEQYL. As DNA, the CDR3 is TGTGCCAGCAGAAGGGGGGACGAGCAGTACTTA.

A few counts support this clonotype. Written as DNA, the CDR3 is TGCGCCGGGAGCTTTGAGGAGGCCGGTGAGCAGTTCTTC. It encodes CAGSFEEAGEQFF. The chain links TRBV5-1 to TRBJ2-1; D may be TRBD2 (5 bases). Trimming shortened V by 10 bases and J by 9 bases, and 20 bases separated the two germline ends. This CDR3 has 13 amino acids. CDR1 and CDR2 (germline): SGHRS, YFSETQ. Using reference TRBV5-1 and TRBJ2-1 for the parts outside the CDR3, the full variable domain is KAGVTQTPRYLIKTRGQQVTLSCSPISGHRSVSWYQQTPGQGLQFLFEYFSETQRNKGNFPGRFSGRQFSNSRSEMNVSTLELGDSALYLCAGSFEEAGEQFFGPGTRLTVL.

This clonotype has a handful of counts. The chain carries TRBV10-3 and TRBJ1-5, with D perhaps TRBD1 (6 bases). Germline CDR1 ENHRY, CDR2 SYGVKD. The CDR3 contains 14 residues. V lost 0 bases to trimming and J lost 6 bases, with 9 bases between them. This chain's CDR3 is CAISESPGAQPQHF. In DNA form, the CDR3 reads TGTGCCATCAGTGAGTCGCCAGGGGCTCAGCCCCAGCATTTT.

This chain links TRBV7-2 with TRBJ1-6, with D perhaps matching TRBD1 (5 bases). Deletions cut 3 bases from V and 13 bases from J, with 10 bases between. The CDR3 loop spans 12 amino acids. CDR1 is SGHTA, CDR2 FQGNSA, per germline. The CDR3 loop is CASSFPGIPLHF. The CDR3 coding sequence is TGTGCCAGCAGCTTCCCAGGGATTCCCCTCCACTTT.

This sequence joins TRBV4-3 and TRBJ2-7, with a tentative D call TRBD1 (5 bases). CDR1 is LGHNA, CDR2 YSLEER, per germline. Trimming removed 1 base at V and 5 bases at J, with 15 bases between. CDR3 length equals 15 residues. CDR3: CASSQVSGQRNEQYF. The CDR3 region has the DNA TGCGCCAGCAGCCAAGTTTCAGGGCAAAGAAACGAGCAGTACTTC.

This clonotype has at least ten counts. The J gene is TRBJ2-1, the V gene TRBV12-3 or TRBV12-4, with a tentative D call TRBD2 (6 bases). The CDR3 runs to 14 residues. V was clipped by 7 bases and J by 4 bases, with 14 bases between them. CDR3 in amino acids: CASTLRGVYNEQFF. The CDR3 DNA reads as TGTGCCAGCACCCTACGCGGGGTATACAATGAGCAGTTCTTC.

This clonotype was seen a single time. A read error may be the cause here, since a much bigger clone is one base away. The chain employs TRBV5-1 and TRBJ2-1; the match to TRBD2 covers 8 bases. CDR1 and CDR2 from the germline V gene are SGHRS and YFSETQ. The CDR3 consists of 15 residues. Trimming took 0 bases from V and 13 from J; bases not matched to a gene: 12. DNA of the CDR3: TGCGCCAGCAGCTTGGACAGGGCCGGGGGGGAGACCCAGTTCTTC. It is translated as CASSLDRAGGETQFF. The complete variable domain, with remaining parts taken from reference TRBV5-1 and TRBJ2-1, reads KAGVTQTPRYLIKTRGQQVTLSCSPISGHRSVSWYQQTPGQGLQFLFEYFSETQRNKGNFPGRFSGRQFSNSRSEMNVSTLELGDSALYLCASSLDRAGGETQFFGPGTRLTVL.

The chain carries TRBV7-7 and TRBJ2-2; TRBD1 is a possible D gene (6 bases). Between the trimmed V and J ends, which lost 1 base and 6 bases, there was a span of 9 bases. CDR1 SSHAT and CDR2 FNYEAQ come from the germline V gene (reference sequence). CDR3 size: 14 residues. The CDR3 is CASSLVKGAGELFF. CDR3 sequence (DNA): TGTGCCAGCAGCTTAGTCAAGGGGGCCGGGGAGCTGTTTTTT.

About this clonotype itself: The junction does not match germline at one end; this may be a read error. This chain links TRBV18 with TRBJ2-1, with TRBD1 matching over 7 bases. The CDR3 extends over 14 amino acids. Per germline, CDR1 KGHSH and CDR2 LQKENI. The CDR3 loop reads CVSSPSGTDNEQFF. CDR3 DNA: TGTGTCAGCTCACCATCCGGGACAGACAATGAGCAGTTCTTC.

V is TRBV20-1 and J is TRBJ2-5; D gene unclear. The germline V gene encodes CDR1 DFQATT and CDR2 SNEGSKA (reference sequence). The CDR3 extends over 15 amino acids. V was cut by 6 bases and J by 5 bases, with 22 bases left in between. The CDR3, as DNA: TGCAGTGCCCGTCAAGGGTCGGTGGGTGGGGAGACCCAGTACTTC. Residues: CSARQGSVGGETQYF.

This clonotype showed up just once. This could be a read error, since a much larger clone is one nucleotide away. For the CDR3, the DNA is TGCAGTGCTCGCTTTACAGAGGTACAGCAGTACTTC. Its protein product is CSARFTEVQQYF. The chain combines TRBV20-1 with TRBJ2-4; D is uncertain. Germline values: CDR1 DFQATT, CDR2 SNEGSKA (reference sequence). This CDR3 spans 12 amino acids. Trimming left V 5 bases short and J 13 bases short, with 18 bases between.